The sequence of this T cell receptor (beta chain) was determined in a study of blood T cell repertoires in COVID-19. Study as a whole: Acute and convalescent COVID-19 samples came from the United States, Italy and Spain.

The CDR3 loop spans 17 amino acids. The germline V gene has CDR1 SGHNT and CDR2 YENEEA. Trimming removed 5 bases from V and 3 bases from J; junction bases left unmatched: 8. Per the study methods: Researchers report that nucleated cell counts were estimated from reference gene primer amplification. Sequencing was performed with immunoSEQ multiplex PCR; in TCRdb, only in-frame clones are kept and a portion is missing. That table furnishes V, J and clone size, whereas the DNA furnished D and trimming. The sample gives fewer than 60,000 clones, approximately 82% of which show up once; roughly 3.9% is in the top ten.

The V and J genes are TRBV11-3 and TRBJ1-4; the match to TRBD1 covers 11 bases. Material for sequencing was peripheral blood. The clonotype comes from a man aged 60-69 years with acute or convalescent COVID-19. In nucleotides, the CDR3 is TGTGCCAGCAGCCACGGACAGGGGGCCGTGGCTAATGAAAAACTGTTTTTT. This encodes CASSHGQGAVANEKLFF. Filled out from reference TRBV11-3 and TRBJ1-4, the complete variable domain reads EAGVVQSPRYKIIEKKQPVAFWCNPISGHNTLYWYLQNLGQGPELLIRYENEEAVDDSQLPKDRFSAERLKGVDSTLKIQPAELGDSAVYLCASSHGQGAVANEKLFFGSGTQLSVL.